This T cell receptor (beta chain) originates from a study of metastatic and nonmetastatic thyroid tumors (dated by TCRdb to 2020 to 2021). Looking at the study overall: Repertoires were compared across peripheral blood and tumor or nodule tissue samples from malignant and benign thyroid patients.

None of the patients had been given any treatment before thyroid surgery. Patient clinical samples collected from the early 2010s to the late 2010s were retrospectively analysed using T-cell receptor beta sequencing. From its cysteine to its phenylalanine, the CDR3 spans 14 amino acids. Only CDR3 DNA is held: 42 bases, read in frame from base 1. CDR1 and CDR2, per the germline V gene, are LGHNA and YNFKEQ. Relative to germline, V is 0 bases shorter and J is 6 bases shorter, with 11 bases between their ends. On this clone: What this receptor recognizes is not known. Base qualities are not recorded, but no much larger clone differs from it by a single base.

Libraries were prepared through PCR. Data came from an Illumina HiSeq 4000. The TCR beta-chain CDR3 region of each patient was profiled by high-throughput sequencing. The authors' pipeline ran thus. CDR3 differences across clinicopathological groups were used to build a classifier for discriminating distant-metastatic papillary thyroid cancer patients. The Shannon index was used to measure repertoire diversity, and the Morisita-Horn index was used to measure how similar tumor and blood repertoires were. TCRdb passed the public sequencing reads through fastp at Q25 and MiXCR, retaining productive beta sequences. The V and J calls here are based on TCRdb, not the publication. The sample includes some 37,000 clones, with less than 25% observed a single time. Together, the top ten hold about 16% of the sample. Broader findings and caveats from the paper: TCR beta diversity was reported as significantly higher in malignant tumors than in benign nodules, in both blood and tumor samples.

Recombination linked TRBV4-2 to TRBJ1-1; the D gene lacks a confident call. What was sequenced was blood. The clonotype originates from a female donor with papillary thyroid cancer or a benign thyroid nodule (not recorded which). Some clones in this sample may be carry-over from other donors' samples. DNA sequence: TGTGCCAGCAGCCAAGAACAGTTGCCACCTGAAGCTTTCTTT. It translates to CASSQEQLPPEAFF.